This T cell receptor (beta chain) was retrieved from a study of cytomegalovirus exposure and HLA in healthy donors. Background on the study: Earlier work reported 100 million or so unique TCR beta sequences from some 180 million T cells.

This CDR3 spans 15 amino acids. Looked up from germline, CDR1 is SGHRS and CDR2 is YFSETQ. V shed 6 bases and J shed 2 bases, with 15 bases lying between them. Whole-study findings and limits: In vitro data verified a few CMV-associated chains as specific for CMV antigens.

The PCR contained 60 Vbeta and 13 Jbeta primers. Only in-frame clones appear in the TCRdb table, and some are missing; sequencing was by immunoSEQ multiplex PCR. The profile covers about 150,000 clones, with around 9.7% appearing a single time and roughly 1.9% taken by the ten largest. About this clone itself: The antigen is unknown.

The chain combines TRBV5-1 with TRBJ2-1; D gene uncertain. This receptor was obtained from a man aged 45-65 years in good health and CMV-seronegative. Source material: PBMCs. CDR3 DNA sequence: TGCGCCAGCACCCCCCCAACAGCCGCCTACAATGAGCAGTTCTTC. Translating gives CASTPPTAAYNEQFF.